What follows are 5 T cell receptor beta chains derived from one specimen sequenced in a study of T cell changes during pregnancy in multiple sclerosis. Clones were read by immunoSEQ multiplex PCR, and TCRdb kept only the in-frame ones, dropping some. The sample shows 70,000 or so clones, about 93% of them seen only once. The sample was CD4+ T cells from peripheral blood mononuclear cells, taken after pregnancy. These receptors originate from a female donor with multiple sclerosis, enrolled in a pregnancy study.

This chain joins TRBV7-9 and TRBJ2-3; a weak D match, TRBD2 (5 bases). With 1 base removed from V and 8 bases from J, the gap between germline ends came to 19 bases. CDR1 is SEHNR and CDR2 is FQNEAQ in the germline V gene (reference sequence). CDR3 length equals 16 residues. CDR3 loop: CASSLGHSAAWGTQYF. The CDR3 DNA reads TGTGCCAGCAGCTTAGGCCATAGCGCTGCTTGGGGTACGCAGTATTTT. Full variable domain (outside the CDR3, taken from reference TRBV7-9 and TRBJ2-3): DTGVSQNPRHKITKRGQNVTFRCDPISEHNRLYWYRQTLGQGPEFLTYFQNEAQLEKSRLLSDRFSAERPKGSFSTLEIQRTEQGDSAMYLCASSLGHSAAWGTQYFGPGTRLTVL.

The V gene is TRBV27, the J gene TRBJ2-3, with 7 bases that match TRBD2. With 2 bases clipped from V and 0 bases from J, the junction kept 2 bases outside the gene matches. The CDR3 runs to 15 residues. Looked up from germline, CDR1 is MNHEY and CDR2 is SMNVEV (reference sequence). In DNA form, the CDR3 reads TGTGCCAGCAGTTTACAGCGGGGAAGCACAGATACGCAGTATTTT. It encodes CASSLQRGSTDTQYF.

The V call is TRBV6-6, the J call TRBJ1-2; D is perhaps TRBD1 (6 bases). V was clipped by 6 bases and J by 10 bases, with 12 bases between them. Germline V gives CDR1 MNHNY, CDR2 SVGAGI (reference sequence). The CDR3 runs to 11 residues. CDR3 nucleotides: TGTGCCAGCAGGAACAGGGAGAACTACACCTTC. This codes for CASRNRENYTF.

The chain combines TRBV5-1 with TRBJ1-1; the match to TRBD1 covers 7 bases. Per the germline V gene, CDR1 is SGHRS and CDR2 is YFSETQ. The CDR3 totals 14 residues. The trim removed 4 bases at V and 4 bases at J, leaving 7 bases unmatched. The CDR3 reads CASSPRQGGTEAFF. CDR3 DNA sequence: TGCGCCAGCAGCCCCCGACAGGGAGGCACTGAAGCTTTCTTT.

V is TRBV6-1 and J is TRBJ2-7; D possibly corresponds to TRBD1 (5 bases). From germline, CDR1 is MNHNS and CDR2 SASEGT. This CDR3 spans 11 amino acids. Trimming stripped 6 bases from V and 3 bases from J, with 6 bases between. CDR3 sequence: CASRDNYEQYF. DNA of the CDR3: TGTGCCAGCAGGGACAACTACGAGCAGTACTTC.